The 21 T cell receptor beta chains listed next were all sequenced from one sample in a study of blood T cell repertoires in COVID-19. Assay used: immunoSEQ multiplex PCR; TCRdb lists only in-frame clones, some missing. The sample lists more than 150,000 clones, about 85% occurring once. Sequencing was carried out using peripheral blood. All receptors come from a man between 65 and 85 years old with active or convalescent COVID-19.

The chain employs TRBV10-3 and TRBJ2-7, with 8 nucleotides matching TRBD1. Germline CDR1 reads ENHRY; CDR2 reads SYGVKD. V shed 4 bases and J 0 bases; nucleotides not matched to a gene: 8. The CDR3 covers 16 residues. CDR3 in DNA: TGTGCCATCAGTGGGGCCCAGGGGGCGAGCTCCTACGAGCAGTACTTC. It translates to CAISGAQGASSYEQYF.

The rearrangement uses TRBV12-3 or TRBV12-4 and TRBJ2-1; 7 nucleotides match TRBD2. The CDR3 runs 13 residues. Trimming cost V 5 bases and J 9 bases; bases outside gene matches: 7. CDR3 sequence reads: CASSPRLAVEQFF. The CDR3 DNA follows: TGTGCCAGCAGTCCAAGACTAGCTGTTGAGCAGTTCTTC.

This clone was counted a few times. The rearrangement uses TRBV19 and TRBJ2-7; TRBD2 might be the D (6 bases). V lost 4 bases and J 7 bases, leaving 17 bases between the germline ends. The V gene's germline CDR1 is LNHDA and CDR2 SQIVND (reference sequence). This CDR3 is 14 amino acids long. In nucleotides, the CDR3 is TGTGCCAGTAGTACCCGGGACTGGGGGGATGAGCAGTACTTC. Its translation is CASSTRDWGDEQYF.

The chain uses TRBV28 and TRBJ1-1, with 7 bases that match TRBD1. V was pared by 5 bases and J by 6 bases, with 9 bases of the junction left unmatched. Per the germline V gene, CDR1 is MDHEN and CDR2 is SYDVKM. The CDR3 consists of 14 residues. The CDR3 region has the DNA TGTGCCAGCAGTGAGACGACAGGGCCCGCTGAAGCTTTCTTT. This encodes CASSETTGPAEAFF.

Here the CDR3 reads CATLPGLGNNEQFF. The CDR3 DNA is TGTGCCACTTTACCGGGACTAGGGAACAATGAGCAGTTCTTC. The chain couples TRBV10-3 to TRBJ2-1; TRBD2 aligns across 8 bases. The germline V gene encodes CDR1 ENHRY and CDR2 SYGVKD. The ends lost 10 bases at V and 5 bases at J; junction bases unmatched: 10. This CDR3 comprises 14 residues.

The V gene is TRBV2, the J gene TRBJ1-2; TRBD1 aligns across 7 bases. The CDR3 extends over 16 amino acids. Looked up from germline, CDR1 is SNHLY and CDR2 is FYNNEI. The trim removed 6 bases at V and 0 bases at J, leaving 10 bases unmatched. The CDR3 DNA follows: TGTGCCAGCAGACAAGGGACAGCCGAATCTAACTATGGCTACACCTTC. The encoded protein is CASRQGTAESNYGYTF.

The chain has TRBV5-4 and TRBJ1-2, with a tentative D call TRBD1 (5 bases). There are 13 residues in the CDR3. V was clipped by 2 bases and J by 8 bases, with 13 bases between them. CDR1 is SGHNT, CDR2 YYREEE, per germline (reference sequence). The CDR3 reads CASSFVGGSGYTF. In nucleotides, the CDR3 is TGTGCCAGCAGCTTTGTGGGGGGTTCCGGCTACACCTTC.

CDR3 residues: CASSEGGGARWWEQYF. The DNA of the CDR3 is TGTGCCAGCAGTGAAGGAGGGGGGGCAAGATGGTGGGAGCAGTACTTC. This chain links TRBV6-1 with TRBJ2-7; D is perhaps TRBD2 (7 bases). CDR1 is MNHNS, CDR2 SASEGT, per germline. This CDR3 is built from 16 residues. The germline V and J ends were trimmed by 1 base and 7 bases, with 20 bases remaining between them.

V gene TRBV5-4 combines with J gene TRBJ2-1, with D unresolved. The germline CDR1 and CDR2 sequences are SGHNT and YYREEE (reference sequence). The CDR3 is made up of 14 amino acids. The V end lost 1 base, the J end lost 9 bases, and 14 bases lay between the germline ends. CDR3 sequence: CASSLYVFRGEQFF. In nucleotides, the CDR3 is TGTGCCAGCAGCTTGTATGTGTTCCGAGGTGAGCAGTTCTTC.

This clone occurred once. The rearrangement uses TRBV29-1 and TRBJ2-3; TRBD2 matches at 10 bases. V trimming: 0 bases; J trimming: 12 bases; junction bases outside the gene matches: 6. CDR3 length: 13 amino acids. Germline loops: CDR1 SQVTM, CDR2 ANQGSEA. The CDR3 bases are TGCAGCGTTGAAGATCCCCAGCGGGAGGGCCAGTATTTT. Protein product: CSVEDPQREGQYF.

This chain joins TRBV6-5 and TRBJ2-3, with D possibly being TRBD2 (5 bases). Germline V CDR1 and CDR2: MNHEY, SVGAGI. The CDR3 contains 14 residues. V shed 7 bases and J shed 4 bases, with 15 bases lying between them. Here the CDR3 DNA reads TGTGCCAGCACCGTGGGCGGGCGAGCAGATACGCAGTATTTT. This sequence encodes CASTVGGRADTQYF.

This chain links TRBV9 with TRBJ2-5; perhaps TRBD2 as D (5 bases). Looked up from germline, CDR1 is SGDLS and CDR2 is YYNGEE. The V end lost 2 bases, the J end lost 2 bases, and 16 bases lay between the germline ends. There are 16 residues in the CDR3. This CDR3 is CASSVEWGARQETQYF. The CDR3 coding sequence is TGTGCCAGCAGCGTCGAATGGGGAGCACGACAAGAGACCCAGTACTTC.

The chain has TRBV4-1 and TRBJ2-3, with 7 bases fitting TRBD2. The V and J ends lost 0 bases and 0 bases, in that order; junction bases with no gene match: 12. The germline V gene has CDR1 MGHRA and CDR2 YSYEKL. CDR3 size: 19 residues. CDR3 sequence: CASSQDIGTTLPSTDTQYF. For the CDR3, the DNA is TGCGCCAGCAGCCAAGATATTGGGACTACCCTTCCAAGCACAGATACGCAGTATTTT.

CDR3 in DNA: TGTGCCAGCAGCCACCCAGGACAGGCAAGCTCCTACAATGAGCAGTTCTTC. It is translated as CASSHPGQASSYNEQFF. This chain connects TRBV5-4 to TRBJ2-1; the match to TRBD1 covers 7 bases. Germline V CDR1 and CDR2: SGHNT, YYREEE (reference sequence). The CDR3 has 17 residues. The trim removed 4 bases at V and 0 bases at J, leaving 10 bases unmatched.

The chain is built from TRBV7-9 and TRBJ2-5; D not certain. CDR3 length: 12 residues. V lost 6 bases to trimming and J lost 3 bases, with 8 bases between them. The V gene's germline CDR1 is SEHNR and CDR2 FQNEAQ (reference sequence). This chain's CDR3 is CASSRGKETQYF. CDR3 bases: TGTGCCAGCAGTCGAGGAAAAGAGACCCAGTACTTC.

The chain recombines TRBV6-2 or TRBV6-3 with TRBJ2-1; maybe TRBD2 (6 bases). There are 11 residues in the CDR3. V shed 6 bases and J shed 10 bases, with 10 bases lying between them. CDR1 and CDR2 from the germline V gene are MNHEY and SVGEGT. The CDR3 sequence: CASSGTVEQFF. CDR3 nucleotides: TGTGCCAGCAGCGGGACTGTCGAGCAGTTCTTC.

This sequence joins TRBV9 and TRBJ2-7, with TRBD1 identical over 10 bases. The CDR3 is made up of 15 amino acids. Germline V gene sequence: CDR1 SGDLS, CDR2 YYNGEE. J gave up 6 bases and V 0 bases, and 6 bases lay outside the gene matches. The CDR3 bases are TGTGCCAGCAGCGTAGGTCCGGGACAGGGGAGCGAGCAGTACTTC. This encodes CASSVGPGQGSEQYF. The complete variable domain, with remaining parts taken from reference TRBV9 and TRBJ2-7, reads DSGVTQTPKHLITATGQRVTLRCSPRSGDLSVYWYQQSLDQGLQFLIQYYNGEERAKGNILERFSAQQFPDLHSELNLSSLELGDSALYFCASSVGPGQGSEQYFGPGTRLTVT.

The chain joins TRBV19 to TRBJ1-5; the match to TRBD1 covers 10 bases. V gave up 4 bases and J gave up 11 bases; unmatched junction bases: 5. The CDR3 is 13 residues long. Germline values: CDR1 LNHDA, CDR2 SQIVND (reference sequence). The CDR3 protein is CASSRQGARTQHF. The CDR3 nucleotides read TGTGCCAGTAGTAGACAGGGGGCGCGGACCCAGCATTTT.

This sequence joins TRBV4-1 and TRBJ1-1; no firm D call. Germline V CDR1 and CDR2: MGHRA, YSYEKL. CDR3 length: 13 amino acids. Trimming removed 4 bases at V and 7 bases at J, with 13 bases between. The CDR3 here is CASSPSSTVEAFF. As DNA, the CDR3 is TGCGCCAGCAGCCCCTCGTCCACAGTTGAAGCTTTCTTT.

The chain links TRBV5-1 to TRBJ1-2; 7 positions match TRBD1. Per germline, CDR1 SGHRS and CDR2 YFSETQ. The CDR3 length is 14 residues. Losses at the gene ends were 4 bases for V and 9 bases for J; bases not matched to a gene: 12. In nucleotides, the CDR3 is TGCGCCAGCAGCATCGAGACAGGGAGGTTGAGCTACACCTTC. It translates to CASSIETGRLSYTF.

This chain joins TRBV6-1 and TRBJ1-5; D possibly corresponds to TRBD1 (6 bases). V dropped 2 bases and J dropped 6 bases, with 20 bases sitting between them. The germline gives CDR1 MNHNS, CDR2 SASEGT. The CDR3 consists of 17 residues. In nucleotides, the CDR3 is TGTGCCAGCAGTGAAATAGGTAGTCGGGGGGCGGGTCAGCCCCAGCATTTT. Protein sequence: CASSEIGSRGAGQPQHF.